Each of the 29 T cell receptor beta chains below was sequenced from the same sample in a study of T-cell memory formation after mild COVID-19 (dated by TCRdb to the early 2020s). The library was made by 5' RACE. The instrument given in TCRdb is Illumina NovaSeq 6000. Using fastp at Q25 and MiXCR, TCRdb reprocessed the public reads and kept productive beta chains. Every distinct CDR3 protein forms one entry, paired with its most common genes and DNA. Here the sample has around 200,000 distinct CDR3 sequences; under 30% occur a single time. Jointly, the top ten make up about an eighth of the sample. The source material was PBMCs or a T cell subset sorted from them (not recorded which). The receptors originated from an adult woman who had mild COVID-19 (a few samples of this study predate the infection). The sample titles of this study are shuffled in the database, so cell type and time point are left out; the donor was told from shared clones.

The J gene is TRBJ1-2, the V gene TRBV6-1; D is undetermined. V was trimmed by 3 bases and J by 4 bases, leaving 6 bases between them. CDR1 is MNHNS and CDR2 is SASEGT in the germline V gene. The CDR3 length is 12 residues. CDR3 nucleotide sequence: TGTGCCAGCAGTGAGACGATCTATGGCTACACCTTC. Amino acid sequence: CASSETIYGYTF.

The CDR3 nucleotides are TGTGCCAGCAGCCAAGGGGAGAGGGGGACCCAGTACTTC. Translation: CASSQGERGTQYF. The chain uses TRBV3-1 and TRBJ2-5; D may correspond to TRBD1 or TRBD2 (5 bases each). This CDR3 is 13 amino acids long. Trimming stripped 1 base from V and 7 bases from J, with 10 bases between. Germline V gene sequence: CDR1 LGHDT, CDR2 YNNKEL (reference sequence).

This clonotype came up a few times. The J gene is TRBJ1-2, the V gene TRBV12-3 or TRBV12-4; maybe TRBD1 (5 bases). This CDR3 spans 16 amino acids. V lost 1 base and J lost 4, with 16 bases in between. For the CDR3, the DNA is TGTGCCAGCAGTTTAGGGAGGGTAGGGGCCTTCTATGGCTACACCTTC. Protein product: CASSLGRVGAFYGYTF.

The sample holds a few counts of this clonotype. The chain is built from TRBV14 and TRBJ2-1; TRBD2 matches 7 bases. The junction had 10 bases not matched to a gene; V was cut back by 2 bases and J by 0 bases. Per germline, CDR1 SGHDN and CDR2 FVKESK. The CDR3 loop spans 18 amino acids. CDR3 nucleotides: TGTGCCAGCAGCCAAACCTGGGACTACCGTTTCTCCTACAATGAGCAGTTCTTC. Its translation is CASSQTWDYRFSYNEQFF.

The chain links TRBV4-2 to TRBJ1-2; 9 bases line up with TRBD1. Germline-derived CDR1 and CDR2 are LGHNA and YNFKEQ. V shed 0 bases, J shed 4 bases, and the junction held 6 bases outside the gene matches. The CDR3 runs to 16 residues. The CDR3 loop reads CASSQDGTGTIYGYTF. In DNA form, the CDR3 reads TGTGCCAGCAGCCAAGATGGGACAGGGACTATCTATGGCTACACCTTC.

The sample holds a few counts of this clonotype. The chain couples TRBV7-6 to TRBJ2-2; a possible D gene is TRBD1 (5 bases). Per germline, CDR1 SGHVS and CDR2 FNYEAQ. V lost 5 bases and J 3 bases, leaving 7 bases between the germline ends. The CDR3 consists of 13 residues. The DNA for the CDR3 is TGTGCCAGCAGCCGGACATACACCGGGGAGCTGTTTTTT. Its protein product is CASSRTYTGELFF.

The rearrangement joins TRBV7-8 to TRBJ1-2; the D is unclear. CDR1 and CDR2 (germline): SGHVS, FQNEAQ. V was shortened by 5 bases and J by 3 bases, with 13 bases between the two germline ends. The CDR3 covers 14 residues. The CDR3 here is CASSPAEGYYGYTF. The DNA of the CDR3 is TGTGCCAGCAGCCCCGCGGAGGGCTACTATGGCTACACCTTC.

This clonotype was counted between two and nine times. The V call is TRBV12-3 or TRBV12-4, the J call TRBJ2-5, with TRBD1 matching over 12 bases. There are 15 residues in the CDR3. V was clipped by 6 bases and J by 5 bases; unmatched bases: 7. CDR3 nucleotide sequence: TGTGCCAGCAGAGCCGGGACAGGGGGCATGGAGACCCAGTACTTC. Protein product: CASRAGTGGMETQYF.

This clonotype occurred a few times. The CDR3 sequence is CASRPSDRGKTGNTIYF. The CDR3 bases are TGTGCCAGCAGACCCTCGGACAGGGGCAAGACTGGAAACACCATATATTTT. V is TRBV6-2 or TRBV6-3 and J is TRBJ1-3; TRBD1 agrees at 9 bases. With 6 bases clipped from V and 2 bases from J, the junction kept 11 bases outside the gene matches. Germline V CDR1 and CDR2: MNHEY, SVGEGT. The CDR3 is made up of 17 amino acids.

The table lists this clonotype with a few counts. V and J are TRBV29-1 and TRBJ1-5; 7 bases are shared with TRBD1. This CDR3 has 13 amino acids. Germline V CDR1 and CDR2: SQVTM, ANQGSEA. The trim removed 4 bases at V and 3 bases at J, leaving 3 bases unmatched. DNA for the CDR3: TGCAGCGTTGCCGACAGGGTCAATCAGCCCCAGCATTTT. Its translation is CSVADRVNQPQHF.

The chain combines TRBV5-6 with TRBJ2-3; no definite D call. Trimming left V 7 bases short and J 1 base short, with 10 bases between. The length of the CDR3 is 13 residues. Germline values: CDR1 SGHDT, CDR2 YYEEEE. The CDR3 nucleotides read TGTGCCAGCGGCAAAGTCGGCACAGATACGCAGTATTTT. This codes for CASGKVGTDTQYF.

In its sample, this clonotype was seen a few times. The chain couples TRBV3-1 to TRBJ1-4; TRBD1 is a possible D gene (5 bases). This CDR3 has 14 residues. V was shortened by 0 bases and J by 10 bases, with 12 bases between the two germline ends. Per the germline V gene, CDR1 is LGHDT and CDR2 is YNNKEL (reference sequence). CDR3 DNA: TGTGCCAGCAGCCAAGATGGGCAGGGTCGAAAACTGTTTTTT. It translates to CASSQDGQGRKLFF.

This clonotype was seen a handful of times. This chain joins TRBV7-9 and TRBJ2-7; 7 bases agree with TRBD1. V dropped 4 bases and J dropped 2; count of bases not matched to a gene: 8. CDR1 SEHNR and CDR2 FQNEAQ come from the germline V gene (reference sequence). The CDR3 has 15 amino acids. CDR3 in amino acids: CASSWYRDSTYEQYF. CDR3 DNA sequence: TGTGCCAGCAGCTGGTACCGGGACAGCACCTACGAGCAGTACTTC. Looking up the rest from reference TRBV7-9 and TRBJ2-7 gives the full variable domain: DTGVSQNPRHKITKRGQNVTFRCDPISEHNRLYWYRQTLGQGPEFLTYFQNEAQLEKSRLLSDRFSAERPKGSFSTLEIQRTEQGDSAMYLCASSWYRDSTYEQYFGPGTRLTVT.

This clonotype was observed a handful of times. V gene TRBV29-1 combines with J gene TRBJ2-7; TRBD1 agrees at 8 bases. V trimming: 4 bases; J trimming: 2 bases; junction bases outside the gene matches: 4. Germline lookup yields CDR1 SQVTM and CDR2 ANQGSEA. The CDR3 covers 13 residues. The DNA of the CDR3 is TGCAGCGTTGTAACAGGGGGGCCCTACGAGCAGTACTTC. It yields the protein CSVVTGGPYEQYF.

This clonotype was counted only a few times. This sequence joins TRBV7-8 and TRBJ2-5; 8 bases match TRBD2. Germline assignment: CDR1 SGHVS and CDR2 FQNEAQ. V was clipped by 5 bases and J by 12 bases; unmatched bases: 17. The CDR3 extends over 15 amino acids. The CDR3 spells CASSPRGSGEYREYF. CDR3 DNA: TGTGCCAGCAGCCCTAGGGGTAGCGGGGAATACAGGGAGTACTTC.

The V gene is TRBV13, the J gene TRBJ2-4, with no clear D. Per the germline V gene, CDR1 is PRHDT and CDR2 is FYEKMQ (reference sequence). The CDR3 extends over 14 amino acids. Trimming removed 1 base at V and 7 bases at J, with 11 bases between. The CDR3 loop reads CASSLDLGPNIQYF. The CDR3 DNA reads as TGTGCCAGCAGCTTAGATTTAGGGCCTAACATTCAGTACTTC.

J is TRBJ2-3 and V is TRBV7-2; D call uncertain. Germline-derived CDR1 and CDR2 are SGHTA and FQGNSA. This CDR3 has 13 amino acids. The V gene lost 1 base and the J gene lost 7 bases, with 9 bases spanning the gap. The DNA for the CDR3 is TGTGCCAGCAGCTTAGAGGCGATCCATACGCAGTATTTT. Protein: CASSLEAIHTQYF. Filled out from reference TRBV7-2 and TRBJ2-3, the complete variable domain reads GAGVSQSPSNKVTEKGKDVELRCDPISGHTALYWYRQSLGQGLEFLIYFQGNSAPDKSGLPSDRFSAERTGGSVSTLTIQRTQQEDSAVYLCASSLEAIHTQYFGPGTRLTVL.

This chain joins TRBV5-1 and TRBJ2-7; D possibly matches TRBD1 or TRBD2 (5 bases each). V lost 1 base, J lost 7 bases, and 12 bases lay in between. Germline CDR1 is SGHRS and CDR2 is YFSETQ. The CDR3 is made up of 13 amino acids. The CDR3 nucleotides read TGCGCCAGCAGCTTGCGAGGGGCAGGGGAGCAGTACTTC. As protein: CASSLRGAGEQYF.

This chain joins TRBV5-1 and TRBJ2-1; 10 positions agree with TRBD1. Trimming took 2 bases from V and 7 from J; bases not matched to a gene: 3. The CDR3 runs to 14 residues. Per germline, CDR1 SGHRS and CDR2 YFSETQ. The CDR3 region has the DNA TGCGCCAGCAGCTTAGGGACAGGGGTAAATGAGCAGTTCTTC. Translation: CASSLGTGVNEQFF.

The V gene is TRBV20-1, the J gene TRBJ1-2, with 10 bases fitting TRBD1. This CDR3 is 15 amino acids long. Germline CDR1 and CDR2: DFQATT and SNEGSKA (reference sequence). V gave up 0 bases and J gave up 5 bases; unmatched junction bases: 6. The CDR3 loop is CSARDRDRGSYGYTF. The CDR3 DNA reads TGCAGTGCTAGAGATCGGGACAGGGGAAGTTATGGCTACACCTTC.

The J gene is TRBJ1-1, the V gene TRBV11-2; 7 nucleotides match TRBD1. CDR3 length: 14 amino acids. After removal of 10 bases from V and 6 bases from J, the junction contained 14 bases not matched to a gene. Looked up from germline, CDR1 is SGHAT and CDR2 is FQNNGV. The CDR3 here is CATQWIARGAEAFF. Here the CDR3 DNA reads TGTGCCACCCAATGGATCGCCAGGGGGGCTGAAGCTTTCTTT. Full variable domain (rest looked up from reference TRBV11-2 and TRBJ1-1): EAGVAQSPRYKIIEKRQSVAFWCNPISGHATLYWYQQILGQGPKLLIQFQNNGVVDDSQLPKDRFSAERLKGVDSTLKIQPAKLEDSAVYLCATQWIARGAEAFFGQGTRLTVV.

This chain links TRBV5-1 with TRBJ1-1; TRBD1 might be the D (6 bases). CDR1 is SGHRS and CDR2 is YFSETQ in the germline V gene. This CDR3 is 15 amino acids long. The ends were cut back, 4 bases at V and 1 base at J, with 14 bases in the middle. The DNA of the CDR3 is TGCGCCAGCAGCCTCGGACAGCTCAAGAACACTGAAGCTTTCTTT. Translating gives CASSLGQLKNTEAFF.

A few counts support this clonotype. The genes are TRBV12-3 or TRBV12-4 and TRBJ1-1; D gene ambiguous. The CDR3 length is 16 residues. V was trimmed by 7 bases and J by 0 bases, leaving 18 bases between them. CDR3 in amino acids: CASISGVRQLNTEAFF. The DNA of the CDR3 is TGTGCCAGCATTTCGGGTGTACGTCAACTGAACACTGAAGCTTTCTTT.

This rearrangement joins TRBV9 to TRBJ2-1; perhaps TRBD1 as D (5 bases). The V gene's germline CDR1 is SGDLS and CDR2 YYNGEE. This CDR3 is 12 amino acids long. V was shortened by 4 bases and J by 7 bases, with 9 bases between the two germline ends. The CDR3 DNA reads TGTGCCAGCAGCATCAGGGATAATGAGCAGTTCTTC. Protein sequence: CASSIRDNEQFF.

The gene calls are TRBV5-5 and TRBJ1-2; 12 positions match TRBD1. Unmatched junction bases numbered 4, after V lost 0 bases and J lost 7 bases. Germline values: CDR1 SGHKS, CDR2 YYEKEE (reference sequence). There are 15 residues in the CDR3. The CDR3 DNA reads TGTGCCAGCAGCTTGGAGGGACAGGGGGCCGGTGGCTACACCTTC. This translates into CASSLEGQGAGGYTF.

The rearrangement links TRBV30 to TRBJ1-1, with 9 positions matching TRBD1. CDR1 and CDR2 from the germline V gene are GTSNPN and SVGIG (reference sequence). V trimming: 4 bases; J trimming: 6 bases; junction bases outside the gene matches: 15. The CDR3 consists of 16 residues. The CDR3 here is CAWIGSPIQGASEAFF. For the CDR3, the DNA is TGTGCCTGGATCGGTTCCCCCATACAGGGGGCATCTGAAGCTTTCTTT.

Only a few counts were recorded for this clonotype. This sequence joins TRBV10-3 and TRBJ2-3, with D possibly matching TRBD2 (5 bases). Germline CDR1 ENHRY, CDR2 SYGVKD. V lost 1 base and J 10 bases, leaving 15 bases between the germline ends. The length of the CDR3 is 14 residues. CDR3 in amino acids: CAISELEESRAQYF. CDR3 nucleotides: TGTGCCATCAGTGAGTTGGAGGAGAGTAGGGCGCAGTATTTT.

This clonotype was recorded once. This rearrangement joins TRBV7-9 to TRBJ1-2; maybe TRBD1 (5 bases). Looked up from germline, CDR1 is SEHNR and CDR2 is FQNEAQ (reference sequence). The V and J ends lost 4 bases and 5 bases respectively, with 17 bases between them. The CDR3 is made up of 15 amino acids. The CDR3 DNA is TGTGCCAGCAGCTCCCCGAGGGGCCCAGGGTATGGCTACACCTTC. Translated, it gives CASSSPRGPGYGYTF.

This clonotype was recorded only once. Mismatch with germline at one junction end may stem from a read error. The chain employs TRBV4-1 and TRBJ2-2; tentative D call: TRBD1 (5 bases). The germline V gene encodes CDR1 MGHRA and CDR2 YSYEKL. This CDR3 region has 15 residues. The CDR3, as DNA: TGCGCCAGCAGACAAGGGGTAGGGTTTATCGGGGAGCTGTTTTTT. Its protein product is CASRQGVGFIGELFF.